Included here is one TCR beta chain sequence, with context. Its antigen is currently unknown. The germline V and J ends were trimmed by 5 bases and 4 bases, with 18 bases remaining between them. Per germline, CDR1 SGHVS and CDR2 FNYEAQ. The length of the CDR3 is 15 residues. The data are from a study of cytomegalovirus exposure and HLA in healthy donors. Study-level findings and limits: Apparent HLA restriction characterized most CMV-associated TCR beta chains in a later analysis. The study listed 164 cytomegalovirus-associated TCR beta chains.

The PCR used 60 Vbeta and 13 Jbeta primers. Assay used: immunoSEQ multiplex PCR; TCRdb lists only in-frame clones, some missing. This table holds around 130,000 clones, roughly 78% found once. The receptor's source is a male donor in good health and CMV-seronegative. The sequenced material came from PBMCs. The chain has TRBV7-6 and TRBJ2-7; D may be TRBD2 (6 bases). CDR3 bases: TGTGCCAGCAGCCCCGGGACTGGGGGAATTTACGAGCAGTACTTC. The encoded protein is CASSPGTGGIYEQYF.